Listed below are T cell receptor beta chains from one sample, sequenced in a study of cytomegalovirus exposure and HLA in healthy donors. Produced via immunoSEQ multiplex PCR; TCRdb's table is partial and in-frame only. This sample carries approximately 70,000 clones, roughly 70% of them seen once, and the ten largest clones take more than 8%. What was sequenced was PBMCs. The receptors shown here come from a woman between 45 and 60 years old in good health and CMV-seropositive. Both conserved end residues are part of each CDR3. Each record gives: CDR3 protein, CDR3 DNA, clone size, D gene, J gene, V gene. D genes are given only for firm matches. Only some rows state a clone size, as once, few, many or a class for expanded clones.

CDR3: CASSLGQGFNTGELFF
DNA: TGTGCCAGCAGCTTGGGACAGGGGTTCAACACCGGGGAGCTGTTTTTT
size: -
D: TRBD1
J: TRBJ2-2
V: TRBV5-4

CDR3: CSGYPPGETQYF
DNA: TGCAGCGGGTATCCGCCCGGGGAGACCCAGTACTTC
size: -
D: -
J: TRBJ2-5
V: TRBV29-1

CDR3: CASSILTGDRQYF
DNA: TGCGCCAGCAGTATCCTAACTGGAGATAGGCAGTATTTT
size: -
D: -
J: TRBJ2-3
V: TRBV5-1

CDR3: CASSSGTEQETQYF
DNA: TGTGCCAGCAGCTCCGGGACAGAACAAGAGACCCAGTACTTC
size: -
D: TRBD1
J: TRBJ2-5
V: TRBV6-5

CDR3: CASSLTGNTYEQYF
DNA: TGCGCCAGCAGCTTGACCGGTAATACCTACGAGCAGTACTTC
size: once
D: -
J: TRBJ2-7
V: TRBV5-1

CDR3: CASSQRLERTDTQYF
DNA: TGCGCCAGCAGCCAAAGGCTGGAGCGCACAGATACGCAGTATTTT
size: -
D: -
J: TRBJ2-3
V: TRBV4-3

CDR3: CASSPRPGAGDGELFF
DNA: TGTGCCAGCAGCCCCAGACCGGGGGCGGGAGACGGGGAGCTGTTTTTT
size: few
D: -
J: TRBJ2-2
V: TRBV9

CDR3: CASSPQMNTEAFF
DNA: TGTGCCAGCAGCCCCCAGATGAACACTGAAGCTTTCTTT
size: once
D: -
J: TRBJ1-1
V: TRBV7-3

CDR3: CASRIDRSSYNEQFF
DNA: TGTGCCAGCAGGATAGACAGAAGCTCCTACAATGAGCAGTTCTTC
size: few
D: -
J: TRBJ2-1
V: TRBV27

CDR3: CASSRDPGGLVDEQFF
DNA: TGCGCCAGCAGCCGGGATCCCGGGGGACTAGTCGATGAGCAGTTCTTC
size: -
D: TRBD2
J: TRBJ2-1
V: TRBV4-3

CDR3: CASSGDADGYTF
DNA: TGTGCCAGCAGTGGAGATGCCGATGGCTACACCTTC
size: few
D: -
J: TRBJ1-2
V: TRBV6-1

CDR3: CASSRDFWELGEQFF
DNA: TGTGCCAGCAGCCGCGACTTTTGGGAGTTAGGGGAGCAGTTCTTC
size: -
D: -
J: TRBJ2-1
V: TRBV7-7

CDR3: CASGEGLGNTIYF
DNA: TGTGCCAGCGGGGAGGGACTTGGAAACACCATATATTTT
size: -
D: -
J: TRBJ1-3
V: TRBV6-1

CDR3: CASSDSSGANVLTF
DNA: TGCGCCAGCAGTGATAGTTCTGGGGCCAACGTCCTGACTTTC
size: -
D: -
J: TRBJ2-6
V: TRBV10-1

CDR3: CASSFGAGASYEQYF
DNA: TGTGCCAGCAGTTTCGGAGCGGGGGCCTCCTACGAGCAGTACTTC
size: -
D: TRBD2
J: TRBJ2-7
V: TRBV27

CDR3: CASSFSGQGAGANVLTF
DNA: TGTGCCAGCAGCTTTTCGGGGCAGGGGGCTGGGGCCAACGTCCTGACTTTC
size: once
D: TRBD1
J: TRBJ2-6
V: TRBV7-3

CDR3: CASTRTGEIYGYTF
DNA: TGTGCCAGCACACGGACAGGGGAAATCTATGGCTACACCTTC
size: few
D: TRBD1
J: TRBJ1-2
V: TRBV6-1

CDR3: CAITQGGRNTEAFF
DNA: TGTGCCATCACCCAGGGGGGCCGTAACACTGAAGCTTTCTTT
size: -
D: TRBD1
J: TRBJ1-1
V: TRBV10-3

CDR3: CASSQEYSTYEQYF
DNA: TGCGCCAGCAGCCAAGAGTACAGCACCTACGAGCAGTACTTC
size: -
D: -
J: TRBJ2-7
V: TRBV4-3

CDR3: CASSWGTGNTGELFF
DNA: TGCGCCAGCAGCTGGGGGACAGGGAACACCGGGGAGCTGTTTTTT
size: -
D: TRBD1
J: TRBJ2-2
V: TRBV5-1

CDR3: CASSIEEREEDTQYF
DNA: TGTGCCAGTAGTATTGAGGAGCGGGAGGAAGATACGCAGTATTTT
size: -
D: TRBD2
J: TRBJ2-3
V: TRBV19

CDR3: CASSLGLTGELFF
DNA: TGTGCCAGCAGCTTGGGACTGACCGGGGAGCTGTTTTTT
size: many
D: -
J: TRBJ2-2
V: TRBV5-4

CDR3: CASSQDKGGGNEQFF
DNA: TGCGCCAGCAGCCAAGATAAGGGGGGAGGGAATGAGCAGTTCTTC
size: -
D: -
J: TRBJ2-1
V: TRBV4-3

CDR3: CASSFGRGGVSQETQYF
DNA: TGTGCCAGCAGCTTTGGGCGGGGGGGCGTTTCGCAAGAGACCCAGTACTTC
size: -
D: TRBD2
J: TRBJ2-5
V: TRBV7-2

CDR3: CATSGTSGGREYEQYF
DNA: TGTGCCACCTCGGGGACTAGCGGGGGACGGGAATACGAGCAGTACTTC
size: -
D: TRBD2
J: TRBJ2-7
V: TRBV19

CDR3: CAIRPDSLYEQYF
DNA: TGTGCCATCAGGCCAGACTCACTTTACGAGCAGTACTTC
size: few
D: -
J: TRBJ2-7
V: TRBV10-3

CDR3: CASSPGVAGVPEQYF
DNA: TGTGCCAGCAGCCCCGGGGTAGCGGGAGTTCCCGAGCAGTACTTC
size: -
D: TRBD2
J: TRBJ2-7
V: TRBV28

CDR3: CASSFRVWEGGSGANVLTF
DNA: TGCGCCAGCAGCTTTCGCGTGTGGGAGGGGGGATCGGGGGCCAACGTCCTGACTTTC
size: -
D: -
J: TRBJ2-6
V: TRBV5-1

CDR3: CASSPAGQIGNQPQHF
DNA: TGTGCCAGCAGCCCCGCCGGACAGATTGGCAATCAGCCCCAGCATTTT
size: -
D: -
J: TRBJ1-5
V: TRBV7-6

CDR3: CASNPTGGTTAFF
DNA: TGCGCCAGCAACCCAACAGGGGGCACCACAGCTTTCTTT
size: -
D: TRBD1
J: TRBJ1-1
V: TRBV5-1

CDR3: CASSSRDRGHYGYTF
DNA: TGTGCCAGCAGCTCGCGGGACAGGGGGCACTATGGCTACACCTTC
size: -
D: TRBD1
J: TRBJ1-2
V: TRBV7-2

CDR3: CASSLAAGVGNEQFF
DNA: TGCGCCAGCAGCTTGGCAGCGGGAGTGGGCAATGAGCAGTTCTTC
size: -
D: TRBD2
J: TRBJ2-1
V: TRBV5-1

CDR3: CASSLDSLADTQYF
DNA: TGTGCCAGCAGCTTAGACTCGTTGGCAGATACGCAGTATTTT
size: -
D: -
J: TRBJ2-3
V: TRBV5-4

CDR3: CASSQEGVGGYEQYF
DNA: TGCGCCAGCAGCCAAGAGGGGGTGGGGGGCTACGAGCAGTACTTC
size: -
D: -
J: TRBJ2-7
V: TRBV4-3

CDR3: CAITPGGSEYTEAFF
DNA: TGTGCCATCACCCCAGGGGGGTCGGAGTACACTGAAGCTTTCTTT
size: -
D: TRBD1
J: TRBJ1-1
V: TRBV10-3

CDR3: CASLGDRDEQFF
DNA: TGTGCCAGTCTCGGGGACAGGGATGAGCAGTTCTTC
size: -
D: TRBD1
J: TRBJ2-1
V: TRBV6-5

CDR3: CASSVGWRGTETQYF
DNA: TGTGCCAGCAGCGTAGGATGGAGGGGCACAGAGACCCAGTACTTC
size: -
D: -
J: TRBJ2-5
V: TRBV9

CDR3: CASSRSGKNYEQYF
DNA: TGTGCCAGCAGCCGGAGCGGGAAGAATTACGAGCAGTACTTC
size: -
D: TRBD2
J: TRBJ2-7
V: TRBV7-2

CDR3: CASSLDGQGAGQPQHF
DNA: TGCGCCAGCAGTTTGGACGGACAGGGGGCAGGCCAGCCCCAGCATTTT
size: -
D: TRBD1
J: TRBJ1-5
V: TRBV5-1